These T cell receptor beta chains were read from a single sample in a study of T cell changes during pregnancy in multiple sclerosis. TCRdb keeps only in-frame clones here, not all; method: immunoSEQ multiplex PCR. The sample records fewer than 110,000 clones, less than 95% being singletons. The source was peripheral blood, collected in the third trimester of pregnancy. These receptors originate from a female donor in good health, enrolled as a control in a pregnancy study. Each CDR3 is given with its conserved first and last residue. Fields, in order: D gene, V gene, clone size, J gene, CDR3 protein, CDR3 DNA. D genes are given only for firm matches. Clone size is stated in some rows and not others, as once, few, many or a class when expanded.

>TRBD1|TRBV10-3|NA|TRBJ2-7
CAISELDRESSYEQYF
TGTGCCATCAGTGAACTAGACAGGGAAAGCTCCTACGAGCAGTACTTC
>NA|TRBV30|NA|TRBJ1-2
CAWSPGGDGGYTF
TGTGCCTGGAGTCCAGGAGGGGATGGTGGCTACACCTTC
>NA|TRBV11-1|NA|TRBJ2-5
CASSLGSLETQYF
TGTGCCAGCAGCCTCGGGTCTCTAGAGACCCAGTACTTC
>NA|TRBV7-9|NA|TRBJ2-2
CASSLSTGELFF
TGTGCCAGCAGCTTATCAACCGGGGAGCTGTTTTTT
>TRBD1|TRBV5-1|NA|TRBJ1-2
CASSLETGGGYGYTF
TGCGCCAGCAGCTTGGAAACAGGGGGCGGTTATGGCTACACCTTC
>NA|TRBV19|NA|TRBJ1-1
CASSISTVMNTEAFF
TGTGCCAGTAGTATTTCGACAGTTATGAACACTGAAGCTTTCTTT
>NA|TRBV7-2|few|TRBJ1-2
CASSPHGSGNYGYTF
TGTGCCAGCAGCCCCCATGGTAGCGGTAACTATGGCTACACCTTC
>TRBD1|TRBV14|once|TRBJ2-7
CASSHGQGPSYEQYF
TGTGCCAGCAGCCACGGACAGGGCCCGTCTTACGAGCAGTACTTC
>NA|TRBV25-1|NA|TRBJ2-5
CASSELEFTKETQYF
TGTGCCAGCAGTGAATTAGAGTTCACCAAAGAGACCCAGTACTTC
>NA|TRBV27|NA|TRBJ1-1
CASSPSSVYSEAFF
TGTGCCAGCAGTCCCTCCTCAGTGTATTCAGAAGCTTTCTTT
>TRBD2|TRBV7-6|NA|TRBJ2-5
CASSPGGAGGWETQYF
TGTGCCAGCAGTCCCGGAGGAGCGGGGGGATGGGAGACCCAGTACTTC
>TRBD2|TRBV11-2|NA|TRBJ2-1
CASSLALAGEIPRNEQFF
TGTGCCAGCAGCTTAGCCCTAGCGGGGGAGATCCCTAGGAATGAGCAGTTCTTC
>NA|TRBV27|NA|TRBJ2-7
CASRDTDGPSEQYF
TGTGCCAGCAGGGACACGGATGGTCCCTCCGAGCAGTACTTC
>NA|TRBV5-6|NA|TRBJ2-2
CASSLGQHYSTGELFF
TGTGCCAGCAGCTTGGGCCAGCACTATAGCACCGGGGAGCTGTTTTTT
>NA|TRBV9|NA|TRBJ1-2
CASSVAPRRDYGYTF
TGTGCCAGCAGCGTAGCCCCAAGGCGGGACTATGGCTACACCTTC
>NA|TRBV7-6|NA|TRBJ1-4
CASSPDLGGEKLFF
TGTGCCAGCAGCCCCGACTTAGGTGGGGAAAAACTGTTTTTT
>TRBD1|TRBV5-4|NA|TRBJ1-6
CASSLVRTGSNSPLHF
TGTGCCAGCAGCTTGGTGCGGACAGGGAGCAATTCACCCCTCCACTTT
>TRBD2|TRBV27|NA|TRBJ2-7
CASRSTSGHSYEQYF
TGTGCCAGCAGGAGCACTAGCGGGCACTCCTACGAGCAGTACTTC
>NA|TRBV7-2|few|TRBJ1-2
CASSPTPGRTTPNTF
TGTGCCAGCAGCCCTACCCCAGGGCGCACAACCCCAAACACCTTC
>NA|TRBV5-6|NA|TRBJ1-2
CASEKDRRLNYGYTF
TGTGCCAGCGAAAAAGACCGCAGACTGAACTATGGCTACACCTTC
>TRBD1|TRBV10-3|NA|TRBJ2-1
CAIRADRGNRGSYNEQFF
TGTGCCATCAGGGCGGACAGGGGAAACCGGGGGTCCTACAATGAGCAGTTCTTC
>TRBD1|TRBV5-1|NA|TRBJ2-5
CASSLETGNTETQYF
TGCGCCAGCAGCCTCGAGACAGGGAATACGGAGACCCAGTACTTC
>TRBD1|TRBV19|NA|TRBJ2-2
CARTTGSPGELFF
TGTGCCAGGACGACAGGGAGTCCCGGGGAGCTGTTTTTT
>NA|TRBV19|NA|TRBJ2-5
CASSIEAGRETQYF
TGTGCCAGTAGTATAGAGGCGGGACGAGAGACCCAGTACTTC
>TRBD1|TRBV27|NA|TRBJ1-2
CASSYAGTGWGYTF
TGTGCCAGCAGTTACGCCGGGACAGGGTGGGGCTACACCTTC
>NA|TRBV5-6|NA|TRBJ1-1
CASSWAGERNTEAFF
TGTGCCAGCAGCTGGGCAGGGGAACGGAACACTGAAGCTTTCTTT
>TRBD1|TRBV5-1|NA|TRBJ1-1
CASSLGQGPEAFF
TGCGCCAGCAGCCTAGGACAGGGCCCTGAAGCTTTCTTT
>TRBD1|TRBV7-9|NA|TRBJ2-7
CASTSGQGEQYF
TGTGCCAGCACCTCCGGACAGGGAGAGCAGTACTTC
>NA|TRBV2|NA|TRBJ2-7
CASSGKRPDSNTEQYF
TGTGCCAGCAGTGGTAAGCGACCGGACTCTAATACTGAGCAGTACTTC
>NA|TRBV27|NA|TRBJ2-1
CASSLGATIEQFF
TGTGCCAGCAGTTTAGGGGCAACAATAGAGCAGTTCTTC
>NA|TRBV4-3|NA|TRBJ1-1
CASSQDMGVTEAFF
TGCGCCAGCAGCCAAGATATGGGAGTTACTGAAGCTTTCTTT
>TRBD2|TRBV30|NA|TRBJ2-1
CAWSGLAGNYNEQFF
TGTGCCTGGAGTGGACTAGCGGGAAACTACAATGAGCAGTTCTTC
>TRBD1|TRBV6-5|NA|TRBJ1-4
CASSYRGQVGEKLFF
TGTGCCAGCAGTTACCGGGGACAGGTTGGGGAAAAACTGTTTTTT
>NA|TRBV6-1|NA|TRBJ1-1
CASSDLRGNTEAFF
TGTGCCAGCAGTGATCTCCGGGGAAACACTGAAGCTTTCTTT
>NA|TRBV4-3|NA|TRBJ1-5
CASNRRRNQPQHF
TGCGCCAGCAACCGGCGGAGAAATCAGCCCCAGCATTTT
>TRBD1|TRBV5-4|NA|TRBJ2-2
CASSRLQGASGELFF
TGTGCCAGCAGCCGTCTTCAGGGGGCTAGCGGGGAGCTGTTTTTT
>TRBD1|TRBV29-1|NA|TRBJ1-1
CSVGDREMNTEAFF
TGCAGCGTTGGGGACAGGGAGATGAACACTGAAGCTTTCTTT
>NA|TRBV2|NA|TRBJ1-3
CASARTASGNTIYF
TGTGCCAGCGCCCGAACAGCCTCTGGAAACACCATATATTTT
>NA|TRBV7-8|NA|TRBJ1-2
CASSTPARYGYTF
TGTGCCAGCAGCACCCCCGCCAGGTACGGCTACACCTTC
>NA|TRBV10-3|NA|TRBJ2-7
CAISVTRIARTYEQYF
TGTGCCATCAGTGTGACGCGGATTGCTCGAACCTACGAGCAGTACTTC
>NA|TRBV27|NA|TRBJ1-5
CASRAKTYSNQPQHF
TGTGCCAGCAGGGCGAAGACTTATAGCAATCAGCCCCAGCATTTT
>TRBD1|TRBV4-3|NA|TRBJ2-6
CASSRTGGLTNVLTF
TGCGCCAGCAGCCGAACAGGGGGGTTGACCAACGTCCTGACTTTC
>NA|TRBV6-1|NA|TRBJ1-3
CASRRRSSGNTIYF
TGTGCCAGCAGGCGGAGGTCCTCTGGAAACACCATATATTTT
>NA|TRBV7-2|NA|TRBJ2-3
CASSTYSDTQYF
TGTGCCAGCAGCACCTACTCTGATACGCAGTATTTT
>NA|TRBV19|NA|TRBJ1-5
CASSIEGGGNQPQHF
TGTGCCAGTAGTATAGAGGGGGGAGGCAATCAGCCCCAGCATTTT
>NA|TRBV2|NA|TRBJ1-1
CASSHPQYQGYVNTEAFF
TGTGCCAGCAGCCACCCTCAGTATCAGGGGTATGTGAACACTGAAGCTTTCTTT
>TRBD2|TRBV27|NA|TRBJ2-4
CASSFSGAGGIQYF
TGTGCCAGCAGTTTTTCGGGGGCGGGGGGGATTCAGTACTTC